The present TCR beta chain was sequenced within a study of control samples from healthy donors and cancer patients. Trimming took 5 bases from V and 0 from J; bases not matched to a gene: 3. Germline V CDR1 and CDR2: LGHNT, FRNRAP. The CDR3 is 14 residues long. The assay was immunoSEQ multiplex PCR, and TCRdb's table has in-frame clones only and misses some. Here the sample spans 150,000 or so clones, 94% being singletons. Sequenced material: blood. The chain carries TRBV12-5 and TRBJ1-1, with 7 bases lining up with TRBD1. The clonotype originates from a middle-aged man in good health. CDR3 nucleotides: TGTGCTAGTGGTCAGGGACAGATGAACACTGAAGCTTTCTTT. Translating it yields CASGQGQMNTEAFF.